This TCR beta chain was profiled in a study of shared clonotypes between healthy human individuals (dated by TCRdb to 2018 to 2020). Notes on the research overall: Three men and two women, aged 18 to 49 years, made up the cohort. For each donor, CD4 naive and CD4 memory were each given three plates, CD8 naive was given two plates, and CD8 memory was given one plate. The study deeply sequenced blood TCR repertoires of five healthy adults to estimate repertoire size and the extent of clonotype sharing between individuals. Libraries were prepared and TCR repertoires were sequenced by different laboratories using diverse techniques, in order to increase sequencing depth and limit assay-specific biases. Per donor, leukapheresis produced somewhere between about 0.8 and 9.5 billion PBMCs. Overall study results and their limits: Because the study included only a small number of donors, the genetic and exposure-history diversity represented was limited. Naive subsets generally had larger estimated clonotype richness than memory subsets. Across a few donors, 5% to 6% of naive CD4, approximately 4% of naive CD8, 2% to 2.5% of memory CD4, and over 0.35% of memory CD8 clonotypes were shared. Rarefaction of sorted-subset datasets indicated incomplete sequencing despite the large sequencing depth. Pairwise subsampling indicated that sequencing depth was expected to affect the degree of clonotype sharing among donors. Only blood was sampled, and tissue TCR repertoires likely differ from those in blood. Compared with non-shared clonotypes, the clonotypes found in all four sorted-subset donors had higher generation probabilities.

Using the deep immunoSEQ assay, TCR CDR3 regions were amplified from genomic DNA by multiplex PCR. Extracted genomic DNA from each cell subset was distributed evenly across all wells of several immunoSEQ 96-well plates, and each plate was treated as a replicate. For sorted subsets, about 0.2 ug genomic DNA, equal to 30,000 to 35,000 T cell genomes, was loaded into each replicate PCR. Purified libraries were quantified with a Qubit 3.0 fluorometer, sized on a Bioanalyzer 2100, and re-quantified with the KAPA Library Quantification kit. Each immunoSEQ 96-well plate was sequenced on its own single-read 150-cycle Illumina NextSeq 550 flow cell. Per the original workflow: The immunoSEQ output contained only junctional sequences without quality scores, so filtering could not match that applied to full-length reads. To assign V/J genes and CDR3, sequences were annotated against IMGT germline references using PyIR, a Python wrapper for IgBLAST v1.9. Reads were filtered out if the reads had weak V/J assignments (E-value above 1e-6), no CDR3, stop codons, out-of-frame junctions, or ambiguous translated residues. A V3J clonotype was defined by an identical inferred V gene, J gene, and CDR3 amino acid sequence. Percentage overlap between repertoires was computed as shared unique clonotypes divided by the size of the smaller repertoire. Three approaches were used to assess repertoire richness: RTK rarefaction, the Chao1 estimator, and Recon v2.1 estimates of unobserved clonotypes. Generation probabilities were computed with OLGA for all TCRbeta clonotypes obtained by the gDNA method from several donors. Held by TCRdb, this immuneACCESS table contains in-frame sequences only and omits some clones. Under half of the omission traces to an unresolved V gene where checked; the cause of the rest is unknown. V and J calls and clone size are given by that table; D and trimming were obtained from the DNA. Here the sample has around 1.5 million clones; 95% to 99% occur a single time. The ten most abundant clones make up about 0.45% of the sample.

For this clone: What antigen it recognizes has not been identified. No qualities accompany the bases; no much larger clone lies one base away. Within the sample, other DNA sequences also encode this same CDR3.

The donors were healthy, HIV-negative adults with no recently reported acute infections or vaccinations. Only Caucasian adults living in Nashville, Tennessee, USA were represented among the donors. CD4+ T cells were enriched by magnetic negative selection; naive cells were then positively selected on CD45RA, and the negative fraction formed the memory subset. After blood collection by leukapheresis, PBMCs were isolated using Ficoll-Histopaque density gradient centrifugation and then cryopreserved in the vapor phase of liquid nitrogen. Analytical flow cytometry was used to check the purity and quantity of each magnetically sorted T cell population. Genomic DNA was isolated from each sorted fraction and quantified by UV absorbance on a Nanodrop 2000c. Sequencing was performed on naive CD4+ T cells sorted from blood. The sample's cell subset or site label, decoded: CD45RA+ positively selected. The sequence was obtained from a man aged 30 to 45 in good health.

The nucleotides read TGCGCCAGCAGCTTGGTCGTCGGCTACAATGAGCAGTTCTTC. It encodes CASSLVVGYNEQFF. The rearranged chain carries TRBV5-1 and TRBJ2-1; the D gene is not confidently resolved. Deletion took 0 bases off V and 3 bases off J, with a span of 7 bases between the germline ends. CDR1 and CDR2 (SGHRS, YFSETQ) derive from the germline V gene. Including the terminal cysteine and phenylalanine, the CDR3 comprises 14 residues. The read is trimmed to its CDR3 DNA, 42 bases read in frame from base 1.